This T cell receptor beta chain is drawn from a study of shared clonotypes between healthy human individuals. On this clone itself: Its antigen is not identified.

Donors comprised healthy HIV-negative adults lacking recent acute infections or vaccinations. Germline V gene data show CDR1 as SQVTM and CDR2 as ANQGSEA. Trimming removed 5 bases from V and 0 bases from J, with 7 bases in between. This CDR3 comprises 12 residues. Whole-study findings and limits: Clonotype sharing among donors, it was expected, would be affected by sequencing depth. In this cohort, only blood was sampled, and tissue repertoires likely differ.

Original data processing: ImmunoSEQ output held junction-only sequences without quality scores, so filtering differed. Some clones are missing from TCRdb's copy, which holds only in-frame ones; the method was immunoSEQ multiplex PCR. That table is the source of V, J and clone size, and D and trimming were worked out from the DNA. Of around 2.1 million clones in the sample, more than 90% were seen once. This TCR derives from a man aged 18 to 35 in good health. The chain is built from TRBV29-1 and TRBJ1-2, with D tentatively TRBD1 (5 bases). Material for sequencing was naive CD4+ T cells sorted from blood. Subset specified: CD45RA+ positively selected. The CDR3 reads CSVLQANYGYTF. The DNA of the CDR3 is TGCAGCGTTTTACAGGCTAACTATGGCTACACCTTC.